What follows describes a single T cell receptor beta chain. Its antigen is currently unknown. This record comes from a study of CD8 T cells in Susac syndrome. Study-level points and caveats: It was acknowledged by the study that relatively few individuals were included in its TCR sequencing and HLA analysis.

Random-hexamer reverse transcription was applied to roughly 0.5 to 1 ug RNA. An immunoSEQ multiplex PCR amplified TCR beta CDR3 over 54 Vbeta and 13 Jbeta. TCRdb re-called the immunoSEQ multiplex PCR reads with MiXCR, one entry per CDR3 protein. The table has 69,000 or so distinct CDR3 sequences, roughly 94% seen once. Sequencing of TCR beta drew on CD8+ and CD4+ T cells from blood. Negative isolation yielded the CD8+ and CD4+ T cells, while FACS enriched the TEMRA cells. The sequence was obtained from a human donor in good health. Sequenced input: CD8+ T cells from PBMCs.

CDR3 DNA sequence: TGTGCCAGCAGCCCCAGTGGGACACCCTACGAGCAGTACTTC. It encodes CASSPSGTPYEQYF. The V and J genes are TRBV9 and TRBJ2-7; D perhaps matches TRBD1 (6 bases). The V and J ends lost 4 bases and 2 bases respectively, with 13 bases between them. Germline loops: CDR1 SGDLS, CDR2 YYNGEE. CDR3 size: 14 residues. Full variable domain (missing parts from reference TRBV9 and TRBJ2-7): DSGVTQTPKHLITATGQRVTLRCSPRSGDLSVYWYQQSLDQGLQFLIQYYNGEERAKGNILERFSAQQFPDLHSELNLSSLELGDSALYFCASSPSGTPYEQYFGPGTRLTVT.